The sequence of this TCR beta chain was determined in a study of cytomegalovirus exposure and HLA in healthy donors. The count of this clone is one. Its target is not known. Germline V lookup: CDR1 LGHNT, CDR2 FRNRAP. Between the trimmed V and J ends, which lost 6 bases and 5 bases, there was a span of 14 bases. The CDR3 loop spans 13 amino acids. General study results and limits: Researchers had no immune exposure information except CMV serostatus available. Reports showed the classifier diagnosing cytomegalovirus status with high specificity and sensitivity.

13 Jbeta primers and 60 Vbeta primers were used for the PCR. TCRdb's table, derived via immunoSEQ multiplex PCR, lists solely in-frame clones and lacks some. The sample has about 190,000 clones, 65% to 85% seen once; the top ten hold about 1.8%. The rearrangement uses TRBV12-5 and TRBJ2-7; unclear D gene. Sequencing input: PBMCs. The sequence derives from a man aged 35-49 years in good health and CMV-seropositive. The DNA of the CDR3 is TGTGCTAGTGGAGCCCGGTACCCCAACGAGCAGTACTTC. Amino acids: CASGARYPNEQYF. The complete variable domain, with remaining parts taken from reference TRBV12-5 and TRBJ2-7, reads DARVTQTPRHKVTEMGQEVTMRCQPILGHNTVFWYRQTMMQGLELLAYFRNRAPLDDSGMPKDRFSAEMPDATLATLKIQPSEPRDSAVYFCASGARYPNEQYFGPGTRLTVT.